This T cell receptor beta chain was profiled in a study of blood T cell repertoires in COVID-19. Study details: COVID-19 samples collected from the United States, Italy and Spain covered acute and convalescent phases.

V was pared by 2 bases and J by 1 base, with 11 bases between. CDR3 length: 14 residues. The germline V gene has CDR1 GTSNPN and CDR2 SVGIG (reference sequence). As handled by the study authors: Estimated nucleated cell counts came from reference gene primer amplification. Generated by immunoSEQ multiplex PCR, the TCRdb table keeps only in-frame clones and is missing some. The DNA was the basis for D and trimming; V, J and clone size are from that table. The sample consists of some 300,000 clones, over 85% of them appearing once. Sequenced material: peripheral blood. This chain joins TRBV30 and TRBJ2-5, with D possibly TRBD1 on 6 matching bases. This TCR came from a woman in her twenties or thirties with COVID-19, enrolled during active disease. DNA for the CDR3: TGTGCCTGGAGTTATCGAGGGGGCCAAGAGACCCAGTACTTC. Translated: CAWSYRGGQETQYF.